These 2 T cell receptor beta chains were all obtained from the same sample, sequenced in a study of T cell repertoires in cytomegalovirus infection. These TCRs are of unknown antigen specificity. TCRdb re-derived calls from the reads in MiXCR, one entry per CDR3 protein. The repertoire holds over 50,000 distinct CDR3 sequences, with 20% as singletons. The material was CD8+ T cells from cultured PBMCs, obtained from culture after CMV antigen stimulation. The receptors shown here come from a human donor in good health (CMV status not recorded). Some clones in this sample may be carry-over from other donors' samples.

This clonotype was recorded a few times. The rearrangement uses TRBV7-9 and TRBJ2-1; no clear D gene. In germline, CDR1 is SEHNR, CDR2 FQNEAQ (reference sequence). The V gene lost 10 bases and the J gene lost 2 bases, with 27 bases spanning the gap. The CDR3 is 18 amino acids. In DNA, the CDR3 is TGTGCCACACGTACGACTGCCGGGCCCAGTGGCGCCTACAATGAGCAGTTCTTC. Translated: CATRTTAGPSGAYNEQFF.

This clonotype appeared a few times. The chain combines TRBV7-9 with TRBJ2-3, with D hard to call. Trimming shortened V by 5 bases and J by 4 bases, and 10 bases separated the two germline ends. Germline V gives CDR1 SEHNR, CDR2 FQNEAQ (reference sequence). The CDR3 length is 13 residues. The CDR3 DNA reads as TGTGCCAGCAGCCCGACCGCCCCAGATACGCAGTATTTT. It codes for CASSPTAPDTQYF.